These 21 T cell receptor beta chains were all obtained from the same sample, sequenced in a study of radiotherapy plus CTLA-4 blockade in lung cancer. Some clones are missing from TCRdb's copy, which holds only in-frame ones; the method was immunoSEQ multiplex PCR. The table lists more than 75,000 clones, 65% to 75% of them singletons, with roughly 3.1% in the top ten. Sequencing was performed on peripheral blood, taken from a patient treated with radiotherapy plus ipilimumab. The receptors derive from a human donor with non-small cell lung cancer who had a partial response to radiotherapy plus ipilimumab. Some clones in this sample may be carry-over from other donors' samples.

The rearrangement joins TRBV5-1 to TRBJ2-7, with 7 bases matching TRBD1. In germline, CDR1 is SGHRS, CDR2 YFSETQ. CDR3 length: 14 residues. Losses at the gene ends were 5 bases for V and 0 bases for J; bases not matched to a gene: 5. The CDR3 DNA sequence: TGCGCCAGCAGTGAGACAGGGAGCTCCTACGAGCAGTACTTC. It codes for CASSETGSSYEQYF. Looking up the rest from reference TRBV5-1 and TRBJ2-7 gives the full variable domain: KAGVTQTPRYLIKTRGQQVTLSCSPISGHRSVSWYQQTPGQGLQFLFEYFSETQRNKGNFPGRFSGRQFSNSRSEMNVSTLELGDSALYLCASSETGSSYEQYFGPGTRLTVT.

The chain carries TRBV9 and TRBJ2-1, with TRBD2 matching 11 bases. Germline assignment: CDR1 SGDLS and CDR2 YYNGEE. This CDR3 comprises 15 residues. After removal of 4 bases from V and 9 bases from J, the junction contained 9 bases not matched to a gene. This CDR3 is CASSLTSGKHSEQFF. The DNA of the CDR3 is TGTGCCAGCAGCCTGACTAGCGGGAAACATAGTGAGCAGTTCTTC.

This chain connects TRBV10-1 to TRBJ2-2, with 9 bases aligning to TRBD2. Germline loops: CDR1 WNHNN, CDR2 SYGVQD (reference sequence). J gave up 3 bases and V 5 bases, and 10 bases lay outside the gene matches. The CDR3 is made up of 17 amino acids. The CDR3 nucleotides are TGCGCCAGCAGTTGGGGACTAGCCACTAGAGACACCGGGGAGCTGTTTTTT. It codes for CASSWGLATRDTGELFF.

The J gene is TRBJ2-1, the V gene TRBV7-8, with 13 bases identical to TRBD2. The CDR3 spans 17 residues. From germline, CDR1 is SGHVS and CDR2 FQNEAQ. V trimming: 5 bases; J trimming: 8 bases; junction bases outside the gene matches: 12. CDR3 amino acids: CASSARLAGGGFYEQFF. The CDR3 bases are TGTGCCAGCAGCGCCCGACTAGCGGGAGGAGGGTTCTATGAGCAGTTCTTC.

The V call is TRBV6-6, the J call TRBJ2-3; 7 bases align to TRBD1. Germline CDR1 MNHNY, CDR2 SVGAGI (reference sequence). The ends lost 2 bases at V and 5 bases at J; junction bases unmatched: 7. This CDR3 region has 15 residues. The CDR3 sequence: CASSYPTGFGDTQYF. CDR3 nucleotide sequence: TGTGCCAGCAGTTACCCGACAGGGTTTGGAGATACGCAGTATTTT.

This rearrangement joins TRBV27 to TRBJ2-3; no clear D gene. Germline lookup yields CDR1 MNHEY and CDR2 SMNVEV (reference sequence). The CDR3 is 13 amino acids. V lost 5 bases and J 1 base, leaving 7 bases between the germline ends. The CDR3 DNA reads TGTGCCAGCAGTGTCGGTCGCACAGATACGCAGTATTTT. Its translation: CASSVGRTDTQYF.

V and J are TRBV9 and TRBJ1-2; no reliable D call. Trimming cost V 7 bases and J 4 bases, with 23 bases left between them. The length of the CDR3 is 16 residues. CDR1 SGDLS and CDR2 YYNGEE come from the germline V gene. CDR3 region: CASLGMHSRKTYGYTF. Here the CDR3 DNA reads TGTGCCAGCCTAGGTATGCACTCAAGAAAGACCTATGGCTACACCTTC.

The rearrangement links TRBV4-2 to TRBJ1-4, with D perhaps TRBD1 (5 bases). Per germline, CDR1 LGHNA and CDR2 YNFKEQ. This CDR3 region has 15 residues. V was clipped by 4 bases and J by 6 bases, with 15 bases between them. CDR3 in DNA: TGTGCCAGCAGCCTCTCGGCGGAAGGGGATGAAAAACTGTTTTTT. Translating it yields CASSLSAEGDEKLFF.

This clone was counted a few times. The chain uses TRBV10-3 and TRBJ2-7, with D possibly being TRBD2 (5 bases). Germline lookup yields CDR1 ENHRY and CDR2 SYGVKD. V was shortened by 2 bases and J by 7 bases, with 9 bases between the two germline ends. CDR3 length: 12 amino acids. CDR3 loop: CAISEVWREQYF. In nucleotides, the CDR3 is TGTGCCATCAGTGAGGTTTGGAGGGAGCAGTACTTC.

With respect to this clone: Other DNA sequences in this sample translate to the same CDR3. The chain combines TRBV9 with TRBJ2-1; perhaps TRBD2 as D (6 bases). Per the germline V gene, CDR1 is SGDLS and CDR2 is YYNGEE. Between the trimmed V and J ends, which lost 0 bases and 8 bases, there was a span of 18 bases. The length of the CDR3 is 16 residues. The CDR3 bases are TGTGCCAGCAGCGTAGCTCCGGCGGGGCCCGGGGATGAGCAGTTCTTC. The encoded protein is CASSVAPAGPGDEQFF.

The chain uses TRBV5-1 and TRBJ2-1, with a tentative D call TRBD2 (6 bases). The CDR3 sequence is 15 residues long. Trimming removed 1 base at V and 3 bases at J, with 11 bases between. Germline loops: CDR1 SGHRS, CDR2 YFSETQ. DNA for the CDR3: TGCGCCAGCAGCTTGAGTAGCGGCTACTACAATGAGCAGTTCTTC. Translated, it gives CASSLSSGYYNEQFF.

This chain uses TRBV2 with TRBJ1-6, with TRBD1 as a possible D gene (5 bases). The CDR3 spans 15 residues. The V gene lost 6 bases and the J gene lost 10 bases, with 19 bases spanning the gap. Germline V gene data show CDR1 as SNHLY and CDR2 as FYNNEI. Written as DNA, the CDR3 is TGTGCCAGCAGCCAGGCCCTCGGGCGGGGGTCACCCCTCCACTTT. This encodes CASSQALGRGSPLHF.

The rearrangement links TRBV6-1 to TRBJ1-2; tentatively, D is TRBD1 (6 bases). The germline V and J ends were trimmed by 7 bases and 4 bases, with 19 bases remaining between them. Germline V lookup: CDR1 MNHNS, CDR2 SASEGT. This CDR3 spans 15 amino acids. In nucleotides, the CDR3 is TGTGCCAGCATTCAGACCCAGGGGAACAGCTATGGCTACACCTTC. Translation: CASIQTQGNSYGYTF.

This chain uses TRBV29-1 with TRBJ2-3; 12 bases fit TRBD2. The germline gives CDR1 SQVTM, CDR2 ANQGSEA. The CDR3 covers 14 residues. V lost 6 bases and J lost 4; bases outside the gene matches: 5. This chain's CDR3 is CSVATSGGSDTQYF. CDR3 nucleotides: TGCAGCGTGGCGACTAGCGGGGGCTCAGATACGCAGTATTTT.

The chain uses TRBV30 and TRBJ1-4; a possible D gene is TRBD1 (6 bases). Germline V CDR1 and CDR2: GTSNPN, SVGIG (reference sequence). Deletions cut 5 bases from V and 2 bases from J, with 18 bases between. CDR3 length equals 16 residues. The CDR3 reads CAWSLGHRVTNEKLFF. CDR3 sequence (DNA): TGTGCCTGGTCTTTGGGCCACAGGGTCACTAATGAAAAACTGTTTTTT.

V is TRBV19 and J is TRBJ2-1; tentatively, D is TRBD2 (5 bases). The CDR3 consists of 15 residues. Germline CDR1 reads LNHDA; CDR2 reads SQIVND (reference sequence). Trimming removed 7 bases from V and 8 bases from J, with 21 bases in between. CDR3 residues: CASITSLPSLDEQFF. The CDR3 DNA reads as TGTGCCAGTATCACTAGTCTTCCTAGTTTGGATGAGCAGTTCTTC.

This rearrangement joins TRBV7-6 to TRBJ2-2, with 11 positions matching TRBD2. The trim removed 2 bases at V and 1 base at J, leaving 6 bases unmatched. Germline-derived CDR1 and CDR2 are SGHVS and FNYEAQ. CDR3 size: 18 residues. The CDR3 here is CASSLLAGTSGNTGELFF. In DNA, the CDR3 is TGTGCCAGCAGCTTATTGGCCGGGACTAGCGGGAACACCGGGGAGCTGTTTTTT.

The rearrangement joins TRBV27 to TRBJ1-6; D call uncertain. The CDR3 totals 16 residues. CDR1 is MNHEY and CDR2 is SMNVEV in the germline V gene (reference sequence). The V end was cut by 3 bases, the J end by 7 bases, with 16 bases between. CDR3 in DNA: TGTGCCAGCAGTTTTTGGACGGGAGCAGCAAATTCACCCCTCCACTTT. Protein product: CASSFWTGAANSPLHF.

This sequence joins TRBV10-3 and TRBJ2-3; D is perhaps TRBD2 (6 bases). The ends were cut back, 10 bases at V and 3 bases at J, with 17 bases in the middle. CDR1 is ENHRY and CDR2 is SYGVKD in the germline V gene. This CDR3 has 14 residues. For the CDR3, the DNA is TGTGCCACCCAGCCGGTGGCGGGGACAGATACGCAGTATTTT. This sequence encodes CATQPVAGTDTQYF.

The V call is TRBV19, the J call TRBJ2-3, with 12 bases aligning to TRBD2. V lost 8 bases and J lost 7; bases outside the gene matches: 10. CDR1 is LNHDA and CDR2 is SQIVND in the germline V gene (reference sequence). The CDR3 loop spans 15 amino acids. CDR3 nucleotides: TGTGCCAGTCGGATCGGACTAGCGGGATTTAATACGCAGTATTTT. It codes for CASRIGLAGFNTQYF.

The chain has TRBV16 and TRBJ2-1, with 12 nucleotides matching TRBD2. V was clipped by 2 bases and J by 6 bases; unmatched bases: 2. Looked up from germline, CDR1 is KGHSY and CDR2 is FQNENV. This CDR3 is built from 15 residues. CDR3 protein: CASSQGLAGSNEQFF. In DNA form, the CDR3 reads TGTGCCAGCAGCCAAGGACTAGCGGGGAGCAATGAGCAGTTCTTC.